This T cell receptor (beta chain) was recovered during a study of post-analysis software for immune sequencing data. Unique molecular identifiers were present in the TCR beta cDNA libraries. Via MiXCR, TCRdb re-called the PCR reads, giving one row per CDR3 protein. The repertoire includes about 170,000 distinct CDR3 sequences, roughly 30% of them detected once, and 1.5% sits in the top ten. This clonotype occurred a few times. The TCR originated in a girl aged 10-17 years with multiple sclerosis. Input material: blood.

CDR3 nucleotides: TGTGCCAGCAGCTTAGAGGGTAGCGGCCTAGAAAATGAGCAGTTCTTC. Residues: CASSLEGSGLENEQFF. The chain recombines TRBV7-9 with TRBJ2-1; possibly TRBD2 for D (6 bases). Germline V lookup: CDR1 SEHNR, CDR2 FQNEAQ (reference sequence). With 1 base removed from V and 7 bases from J, the gap between germline ends came to 17 bases. The CDR3 length is 16 residues.